This T cell receptor beta chain was observed in a study of cytomegalovirus exposure and HLA in healthy donors. This clone was observed a single time. CDR3 length: 15 residues. From germline, CDR1 is SGHRS and CDR2 YFSETQ. J lost 0 bases, V lost 4 bases, and 4 bases had no gene match. A multiplex PCR was run with 60 Vbeta primers and 13 Jbeta primers. The protocol was immunoSEQ multiplex PCR, while the TCRdb copy is restricted to in-frame clones and leaves out a portion. This table has over 100,000 clones, around four fifths appearing once. The TCR was taken from a male donor in good health and CMV-seronegative. The chain is built from TRBV5-1 and TRBJ1-3; TRBD1 matches at 7 bases. Sequencing was carried out using PBMCs. CDR3 region: CASSPQGSSGNTIYF. The CDR3 nucleotides are TGCGCCAGCAGCCCACAGGGGAGCTCTGGAAACACCATATATTTT.